The 14 T cell receptor beta chains below were found in one sample sequenced in a study of T cells in tuberculosis. The protocol was immunoSEQ multiplex PCR, while the TCRdb copy is restricted to in-frame clones and leaves out a portion. The top ten clones hold more than 6.5% of a sample with about 32,000 clones, 94% of them seen once. Sample: PBMCs. These receptors were obtained from a donor between 5 and 29 years old with latent tuberculosis or without tuberculosis infection.

This chain joins TRBV29-1 and TRBJ1-2, with D maybe TRBD1 (6 bases). CDR1 is SQVTM, CDR2 ANQGSEA, per germline. The germline V and J ends were trimmed by 7 bases and 0 bases, with 15 bases remaining between them. CDR3 length: 14 residues. The CDR3 here is CSAAPRGANYGYTF. The DNA of the CDR3 is TGCAGCGCCGCCCCCAGGGGTGCTAACTATGGCTACACCTTC.

The genes are TRBV9 and TRBJ1-2; a weak D match, TRBD1 (5 bases). Germline V gene lookup returns CDR1 SGDLS and CDR2 YYNGEE. Trimming stripped 2 bases from V and 0 bases from J, with 8 bases between. The CDR3 sequence is 14 residues long. CDR3 sequence: CASSVSGTNYGYTF. For the CDR3, the DNA is TGTGCCAGCAGCGTTTCAGGGACTAACTATGGCTACACCTTC. Together with reference TRBV9 and TRBJ1-2, the CDR3 gives the full variable domain: DSGVTQTPKHLITATGQRVTLRCSPRSGDLSVYWYQQSLDQGLQFLIQYYNGEERAKGNILERFSAQQFPDLHSELNLSSLELGDSALYFCASSVSGTNYGYTFGSGTRLTVV.

This clone appeared a single time. This chain connects TRBV5-6 to TRBJ2-7; the D gene is possibly TRBD1 (5 bases). The CDR3 has 14 residues. Trimming stripped 0 bases from V and 5 bases from J, with 12 bases between. Germline CDR1 SGHDT, CDR2 YYEEEE. The CDR3 reads CASSLAQGWNEQYF. CDR3 bases: TGTGCCAGCAGCTTGGCCCAGGGATGGAACGAGCAGTACTTC.

This chain uses TRBV4-1 with TRBJ2-7, with 9 bases identical to TRBD1. J was trimmed by 4 bases and V by 6 bases; bases with no gene match: 10. Per germline, CDR1 MGHRA and CDR2 YSYEKL. The CDR3 runs to 15 residues. This chain's CDR3 is CASSLLRDRAYEQYF. The CDR3 DNA follows: TGCGCCAGCAGTTTACTCCGGGACAGGGCTTACGAGCAGTACTTC.

The chain employs TRBV28 and TRBJ1-3; D is possibly TRBD1 (6 bases). V shed 6 bases and J shed 8 bases, with 14 bases lying between them. This CDR3 comprises 13 residues. The V gene's germline CDR1 is MDHEN and CDR2 SYDVKM. CDR3 sequence reads: CASSPQGGYTIYF. Written as DNA, the CDR3 is TGTGCCAGCAGCCCACAGGGCGGTTACACCATATATTTT.

Concerning this clone itself: Mismatch with germline at one junction end may stem from a read error. The CDR3 loop is CASSWGGGYTEQFF. DNA of the CDR3: TGTGCCAGCAGCTGGGGGGGAGGCTACACTGAGCAGTTCTTC. The chain is built from TRBV7-9 and TRBJ2-1; 7 nucleotides match TRBD2. The CDR3 runs to 14 residues. The germline gives CDR1 SEHNR, CDR2 FQNEAQ (reference sequence).

The chain recombines TRBV18 with TRBJ1-5; 11 bases align to TRBD1. Germline-derived CDR1 and CDR2 are KGHSH and LQKENI. The V and J ends lost 3 bases and 5 bases, in that order; junction bases with no gene match: 3. This CDR3 has 15 amino acids. In nucleotides, the CDR3 is TGTGCCAGCTCACCTGGACAGGGGGCTTATCAGCCCCAGCATTTT. Protein product: CASSPGQGAYQPQHF. The full variable domain, rest sourced from reference TRBV18 and TRBJ1-5, is NAGVMQNPRHLVRRRGQEARLRCSPMKGHSHVYWYRQLPEEGLKFMVYLQKENIIDESGMPKERFSAEFPKEGPSILRIQQVVRGDSAAYFCASSPGQGAYQPQHFGDGTRLSIL.

The sample holds a few counts of this clone. The rearrangement joins TRBV5-1 to TRBJ2-5, with 10 bases lining up with TRBD2. The CDR3 runs to 13 residues. The V gene's germline CDR1 is SGHRS and CDR2 YFSETQ. The junction had 1 base not matched to a gene; V was cut back by 3 bases and J by 5 bases. The CDR3, as DNA: TGCGCCAGCAGCTCGGGACTAGCGGAGACCCAGTACTTC. Amino acid sequence: CASSSGLAETQYF.

The rearrangement joins TRBV6-5 to TRBJ2-7, with 7 bases fitting TRBD2. CDR3 length: 15 amino acids. Germline values: CDR1 MNHEY, CDR2 SVGAGI. V shed 2 bases, J shed 3 bases, and the junction held 7 bases outside the gene matches. CDR3 region: CASSYGSGIIYEQYF. CDR3 DNA: TGTGCCAGCAGTTACGGGAGCGGGATAATCTACGAGCAGTACTTC.

The V and J genes are TRBV5-4 and TRBJ1-2; 11 nucleotides line up with TRBD1. The CDR3 covers 18 residues. Germline trimming cut 4 bases from V and 8 bases from J; bases unmatched to any gene: 19. CDR1 and CDR2 from the germline V gene are SGHNT and YYREEE (reference sequence). The CDR3 DNA follows: TGTGCCAGCAGCCCCGGATCAATGATGACCGGGACAGGGGGGGGCTACACCTTC. Its translation: CASSPGSMMTGTGGGYTF.

This chain joins TRBV7-3 and TRBJ2-1; TRBD2 agrees at 10 bases. The V gene end was trimmed by 8 bases and the J gene end by 6 bases; junction bases not matched to a gene: 13. Germline lookup yields CDR1 SGHTA and CDR2 FQGTGA. This CDR3 spans 16 amino acids. CDR3 DNA sequence: TGTGCCAGCGGACTAATCTCTGGGACTAGCGCCAATGAGCAGTTCTTC. Translation gives CASGLISGTSANEQFF.

The J gene is TRBJ2-3, the V gene TRBV5-1; 8 bases line up with TRBD2. The CDR3 has 16 amino acids. The V gene's germline CDR1 is SGHRS and CDR2 YFSETQ. J was trimmed by 1 base and V by 4 bases; bases with no gene match: 8. The CDR3 coding sequence is TGCGCCAGCAGCCGGACACGGCGGGAGGGCACAGATACGCAGTATTTT. Translation: CASSRTRREGTDTQYF.

The chain couples TRBV4-2 to TRBJ2-7; TRBD1 matches at 7 bases. Germline values: CDR1 LGHNA, CDR2 YNFKEQ. The CDR3 spans 15 residues. V was clipped by 3 bases and J by 2 bases; unmatched bases: 7. CDR3 DNA: TGTGCCAGCAGCCAGGAAGACAGGGAACCCTACGAGCAGTACTTC. Encoded protein: CASSQEDREPYEQYF.

The chain has TRBV5-4 and TRBJ2-4; a weak D match, TRBD2 (6 bases). The CDR3 covers 15 residues. Germline lookup yields CDR1 SGHNT and CDR2 YYREEE (reference sequence). Trimming left V 2 bases short and J 4 bases short, with 13 bases between. This chain's CDR3 is CASSLGASAKNIQYF. CDR3 nucleotides: TGTGCCAGCAGCTTAGGGGCTAGCGCAAAAAACATTCAGTACTTC.